A selection of T cell receptor beta chains follows, all from one sample in a study of cytomegalovirus exposure and HLA in healthy donors. Repertoires were generated with immunoSEQ multiplex PCR, while TCRdb's copy carries only in-frame clones and drops some. The sample consists of approximately 150,000 clones, roughly 64% of them appearing once. The sequenced sample was PBMCs. Source of these receptors: a woman aged 25 to 45 in good health and CMV-seropositive. CDR3s include the opening cysteine and the closing phenylalanine or tryptophan. The D gene is left open where the match is weak. Clone size is given for some rows only: seen once, a few or many times, or a class if the clone is expanded.

j_gene	v_gene	abundance	d_gene	CDR3nt	CDR3aa
TRBJ2-4	TRBV4-1	NA	NA	TGCGCCAGCAGCCAGCCCGGATCAACGGGAAACATTCAGTACTTC	CASSQPGSTGNIQYF
TRBJ2-1	TRBV5-1	NA	TRBD2	TGCGCCAGCAGCTTGGCCCTAGCGGGGGCGAGCTCCTACAATGAGCAGTTCTTC	CASSLALAGASSYNEQFF
TRBJ2-1	TRBV19	once	TRBD2	TGTGCCAGTAGTGGTGAGCGGGAGGGCTACAATGAGCAGTTCTTC	CASSGEREGYNEQFF
TRBJ2-6	TRBV5-8	NA	NA	TGTGCCAGCACGACCTGGACAGCCCTTATCTCTGGGGCCAACGTCCTGACTTTC	CASTTWTALISGANVLTF
TRBJ1-2	TRBV13	NA	NA	TGTGCCAGCAGCTTAGTCAGGGTCTATGGCTACACCTTC	CASSLVRVYGYTF
TRBJ1-1	TRBV7-9	NA	NA	TGTGCCAGCAGCCACAGGGACCCTTCTAAGAACACTGAAGCTTTCTTT	CASSHRDPSKNTEAFF
TRBJ1-6	TRBV6-5	NA	TRBD1	TGTGCCAGCAGTACGACAGGGAAGGGAGGATCACCCCTCCACTTT	CASSTTGKGGSPLHF
TRBJ2-7	TRBV5-8	NA	NA	TGTGCCAGCAGCTTAGGGGTTTACGAGCAGTACTTC	CASSLGVYEQYF
TRBJ2-1	TRBV4-1	NA	TRBD2	TGCGCCAGCAGCCAAGATCTAGCGGGGGGATCCTACAATGAGCAGTTCTTC	CASSQDLAGGSYNEQFF
TRBJ1-1	TRBV29-1	NA	NA	TGCAGCGCCCTTCCCACAGGCCGATACACTGAAGCTTTCTTT	CSALPTGRYTEAFF
TRBJ2-7	TRBV19	NA	TRBD1	TGTGCCAGTAGTATTGGGACAGGGGGTTTCTACGAGCAGTACTTC	CASSIGTGGFYEQYF
TRBJ2-2	TRBV18	NA	NA	TGTGCCAGCTCTCGGGTCACCGGGGAGCTGTTTTTT	CASSRVTGELFF
TRBJ2-5	TRBV11-2	NA	NA	TGTGCCAGCAGCTTAGGGAGCAGGGCAAAATACGAGACCCAGTACTTC	CASSLGSRAKYETQYF
TRBJ1-1	TRBV11-2	NA	TRBD1	TGTGCCAGCAGCCGCCGGGACAGGGCGAACACTGAAGCTTTCTTT	CASSRRDRANTEAFF
TRBJ2-7	TRBV6-6	few	NA	TGTGCCAGCAGTTACTCAAACGATAGGCAGTACTTC	CASSYSNDRQYF
TRBJ1-1	TRBV29-1	NA	NA	TGCAGCGTTGAAGGGGGGCTCCCTGAAGCTTTCTTT	CSVEGGLPEAFF
TRBJ2-3	TRBV2	NA	TRBD2	TGTGCCAGCAGTCCGGGACTAGCAGTGGATACGCAGTATTTT	CASSPGLAVDTQYF
TRBJ2-3	TRBV4-1	NA	TRBD2	TGCGCCAGCAGCCGCGACGGGACTATTATACATTTT	CASSRDGTIIHF
TRBJ1-2	TRBV21-1	NA	NA	TGTGCCAGCAGCCCTGGGGAGGAGATAGCTAACTATGGCTACACCTTC	CASSPGEEIANYGYTF
TRBJ1-1	TRBV28	NA	NA	TGTGCCAGCAGGCGAACAGGGTACACTGAAGCTTTCTTT	CASRRTGYTEAFF
TRBJ2-3	TRBV5-6	NA	TRBD2	TGTGCCAGCAACCTACTTACTAGCGGGGGAGGGGCGCAGTATTTT	CASNLLTSGGGAQYF
TRBJ2-1	TRBV9	NA	NA	TGTGCCAGCAGCGTAGCTACAGAATCCAATGAGCAGTTCTTC	CASSVATESNEQFF
TRBJ1-3	TRBV18	NA	NA	TGTGCCAGCTCTACAGGGCTCTCGGGAAACACCATATATTTT	CASSTGLSGNTIYF
TRBJ2-1	TRBV18	NA	NA	TGTGCCAGCTCACTGAGGACACTCACCTACAATGAGCAGTTCTTC	CASSLRTLTYNEQFF
TRBJ1-5	TRBV4-1	NA	TRBD1	TGCGCCAGCACTCGGACAGGGAGCAATCAGCCCCAGCATTTT	CASTRTGSNQPQHF
TRBJ1-1	TRBV7-6	NA	NA	TGTGCCAGCAGCACCAATAGGGGGATGAACACTGAAGCTTTCTTT	CASSTNRGMNTEAFF
TRBJ2-1	TRBV5-5	NA	NA	TGTGCCAGCAGCTTATCCATTTACAATGAGCAGTTCTTC	CASSLSIYNEQFF
TRBJ2-7	TRBV5-1	once	NA	TGCGCCAGCAGCTTGGAATCTGGGGGCAGGGGCCAGGGGCAGTACTTC	CASSLESGGRGQGQYF
TRBJ2-7	TRBV5-4	few	NA	TGTGCCAGCAGCCCCGAGGTGGCCTCCTACGAGCAGTACTTC	CASSPEVASYEQYF
TRBJ1-5	TRBV7-9	NA	NA	TGTGCCAGCAGCTTAGGTTCGGGTCAGCCCCAGCATTTT	CASSLGSGQPQHF
TRBJ1-2	TRBV5-4	NA	NA	TGTGCCAGCAGCTTGGGTGCAGAATATGGCTACACCTTC	CASSLGAEYGYTF
TRBJ2-3	TRBV10-2	NA	NA	TGCGCCAGCAGACCCCCTTTGAGGACAGATACGCAGTATTTT	CASRPPLRTDTQYF
TRBJ2-7	TRBV5-7	NA	NA	TGTGCCAGCAGCTTAGTCGGGAATCTCTACGAGCAGTACTTC	CASSLVGNLYEQYF
TRBJ1-2	TRBV28	NA	NA	TGTGCCAGCAGTTTAGGGGCAGTTAATTTCGGCTACACCTTC	CASSLGAVNFGYTF
TRBJ1-2	TRBV6-6	NA	NA	TGTGCCAGCAGTTACACGCGGTTGGATGGTGGCTATGGCTACACCTTC	CASSYTRLDGGYGYTF
TRBJ1-2	TRBV27	NA	NA	TGTGCCAGCAGGGAGGCGGGGGCGCTTTATGGCTACACCTTC	CASREAGALYGYTF
TRBJ2-7	TRBV30	once	NA	TGTGCCAGTATGGGCGGGGGCAAGGGCTACGAGCAGTACTTC	CASMGGGKGYEQYF
TRBJ1-5	TRBV15	NA	TRBD1	TGTGCCACCAGCAGGCTTCCGGGACAGGGTCTCACTTATAGCAATCAGCCCCAGCATTTT	CATSRLPGQGLTYSNQPQHF
TRBJ1-2	TRBV18	NA	TRBD1	TGTGCCAGCTCACCACAACGCGACAGGGGCGATGGCTACACCTTC	CASSPQRDRGDGYTF
TRBJ2-7	TRBV5-1	once	NA	TGCGCCAGCAGCTTGTCCGTCTCCTACGAGCAGTACTTC	CASSLSVSYEQYF
TRBJ2-7	TRBV5-1	NA	NA	TGCGCCAGCAGCTTCTCGCCAGGGGTGGGCTACGAGCAGTACTTC	CASSFSPGVGYEQYF
TRBJ2-1	TRBV7-2	NA	NA	TGTGCCAGCAGCCCAAGCGGGCGGCTCCCTGAGCAGTTCTTC	CASSPSGRLPEQFF
TRBJ2-5	TRBV30	NA	TRBD1	TGTGCCTGGAGTCGACAGGGAAAAGAGACCCAGTACTTC	CAWSRQGKETQYF
TRBJ2-1	TRBV28	few	TRBD1	TGTGCCAGCAGTACACAGGGGGCTCTTAGTTATAATGAGCAGTTCTTC	CASSTQGALSYNEQFF
TRBJ1-4	TRBV2	NA	NA	TGTGCCAGCAGTGAAGCAGGGAATGGACACAGGTCCTTT	CASSEAGNGHRSF
TRBJ1-1	TRBV18	NA	TRBD1	TGTGCCAGCTCACGGACAGGTAATACTGAAGCTTTCTTT	CASSRTGNTEAFF
TRBJ2-7	TRBV30	NA	NA	TGTGCCTGGAGTAGAGGGGGGGTGGTGTACGAGCAGTACTTC	CAWSRGGVVYEQYF
TRBJ2-7	TRBV10-3	NA	TRBD2	TGTGCCATTTCCGGGACTAGCGGGAGGGGGTACGAGCAGTACTTC	CAISGTSGRGYEQYF
TRBJ1-5	TRBV7-9	few	NA	TGTGCCAGCAGCAGAGAGTTGAATCAGCCCCAGCATTTT	CASSRELNQPQHF
TRBJ1-6	TRBV23-1	NA	NA	TGCGCCAGCAGTCCACCTAGCTGGGGTCCGGTCAATTCACCCCTCCACTTT	CASSPPSWGPVNSPLHF
TRBJ2-1	TRBV6-6	NA	NA	TGTGCCAGCAGTTACTCGACAAGGAGCGGGTACAATGAGCAGTTCTTC	CASSYSTRSGYNEQFF